This is a list of T cell receptor beta chains from one sample in a study of blood T cell repertoires in COVID-19. The method was immunoSEQ multiplex PCR; TCRdb's version includes in-frame clones alone and lacks a portion of them. In the table there are 100,000 to 130,000 clones, roughly 88% of which are singletons. The sequenced material came from peripheral blood. The receptors derive from a man in his forties or fifties with active or convalescent COVID-19. Each CDR3 is given without its conserved first and last residue.

>TRBV7-2|TRBJ2-4
ASSLRTLNIQY
>TRBV21-1|TRBJ2-3
ASSTRETDTQY
>TRBV5-6|TRBJ2-7
ASSGTGSTYEQY
>TRBV18|TRBJ2-6
ASSPKQVRGANVLT
>TRBV4-3|TRBJ1-2
ASSQERSSHGGYT
>TRBV7-9|TRBJ2-2
ASSHRETGELF
>TRBV18|TRBJ1-1
ASSPPWGGSDEAF
>TRBV5-1|TRBJ1-5
ASSLGGKNQPQH
>TRBV7-2|TRBJ2-3
ASSLISGREADTQY
>TRBV10-2|TRBJ2-5
ASGLAGSQETQY
>TRBV2|TRBJ1-6
ASSETGLNSPLH
>TRBV28|TRBJ1-5
ASSFAAGAQPQH
>TRBV18|TRBJ1-3
ASSPPGVAGNTIY
>TRBV2|TRBJ2-3
ASSEVRSADTQY
>TRBV28|TRBJ1-4
ASSSTGRGNEKLF
>TRBV5-1|TRBJ2-5
ASSLLDRDQETQY
>TRBV3-1/TRBV3-2|TRBJ2-6
ASSQSRSGANVLT